Listed here is a single TCR beta chain. This sample is part of a study of blood T cell repertoires in COVID-19. Study at large: Acute and convalescent COVID-19 samples came from the United States, Italy and Spain. T cells, B-cell-depleted T cells, or PBMCs provided the cDNA or gDNA that served as material.

The V gene's germline CDR1 is SQVTM and CDR2 ANQGSEA. The CDR3 extends over 12 amino acids. The ends lost 2 bases at V and 5 bases at J; junction bases unmatched: 2. Seattle's cohort entered during active infection and was followed longitudinally. Original processing methods: By means of reference gene primer amplification, nucleated cell counts were estimated. Sequencing was performed with immunoSEQ multiplex PCR; in TCRdb, only in-frame clones are kept and a portion is missing. Clone size and the V and J calls come from that table; the DNA yielded D and trimming. This sample has about 150,000 clones, with approximately 85% found just once.

The source material was peripheral blood. The V call is TRBV29-1, the J call TRBJ2-5; TRBD2 aligns across 7 bases. The origin of this receptor is a man in his sixties with COVID-19, enrolled during active disease. The CDR3 region has the DNA TGCAGCGTTGAAAAGGGAGGGGAGACCCAGTACTTC. It yields the protein CSVEKGGETQYF. The full variable domain, in which reference TRBV29-1 and TRBJ2-5 provide the parts outside the CDR3, is SAVISQKPSRDICQRGTSLTIQCQVDSQVTMMFWYRQQPGQSLTLIATANQGSEATYESGFVIDKFPISRPNLTFSTLTVSNMSPEDSSIYLCSVEKGGETQYFGPGTRLLVL.